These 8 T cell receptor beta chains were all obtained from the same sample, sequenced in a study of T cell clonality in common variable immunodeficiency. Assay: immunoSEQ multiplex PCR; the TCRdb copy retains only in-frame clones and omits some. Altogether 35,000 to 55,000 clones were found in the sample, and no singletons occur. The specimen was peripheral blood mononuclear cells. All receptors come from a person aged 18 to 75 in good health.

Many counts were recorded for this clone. The sequenced part of the CDR3 DNA is TGCGCCAGCAGCCCAGTTCGAGTGCGGGAGCCATCAGATACG. This encodes CASSPVRVREPSDT. The entire CDR3 is CASSPVRVREPSDTQYF. The rearrangement uses TRBV4-1 and TRBJ2-3, with 7 bases lining up with TRBD2. Sequencing ends 3 residues short of the CDR3 end; the germline J gene provides the rest. The CDR3 has 17 amino acids. The V gene's germline CDR1 is MGHRA and CDR2 YSYEKL. V trimming: 4 bases; J trimming: 4 bases; junction bases outside the gene matches: 14.

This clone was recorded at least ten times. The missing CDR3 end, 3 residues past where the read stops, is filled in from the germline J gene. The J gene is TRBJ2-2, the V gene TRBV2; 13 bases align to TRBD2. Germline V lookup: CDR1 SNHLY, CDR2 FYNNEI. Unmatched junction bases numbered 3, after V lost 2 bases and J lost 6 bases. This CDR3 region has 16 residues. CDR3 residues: CASSELGLAGAGELFF. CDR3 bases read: TGTGCCAGCAGTGAATTAGGACTAGCGGGGGCCGGGGAG.

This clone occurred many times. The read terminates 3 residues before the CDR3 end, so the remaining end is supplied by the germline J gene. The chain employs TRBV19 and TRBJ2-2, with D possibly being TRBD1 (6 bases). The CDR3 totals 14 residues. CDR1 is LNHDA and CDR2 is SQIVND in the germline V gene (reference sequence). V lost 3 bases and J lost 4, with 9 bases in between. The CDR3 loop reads CASSITGSTGELFF. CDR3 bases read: TGTGCCAGTAGTATTACAGGGTCCACCGGGGAG. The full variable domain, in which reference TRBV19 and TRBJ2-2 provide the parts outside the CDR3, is DGGITQSPKYLFRKEGQNVTLSCEQNLNHDAMYWYRQDPGQGLRLIYYSQIVNDFQKGDIAEGYSVSREKKESFPLTVTSAQKNPTAFYLCASSITGSTGELFFGEGSRLTVL.

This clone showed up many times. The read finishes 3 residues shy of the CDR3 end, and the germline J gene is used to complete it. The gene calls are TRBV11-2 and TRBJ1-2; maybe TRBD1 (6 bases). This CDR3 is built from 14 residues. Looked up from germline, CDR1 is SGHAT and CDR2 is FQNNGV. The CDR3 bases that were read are TGTGCCAGCAGCCTCACCCCGACAGGCTCGGGC. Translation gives CASSLTPTGSG. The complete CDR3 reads CASSLTPTGSGYTF.

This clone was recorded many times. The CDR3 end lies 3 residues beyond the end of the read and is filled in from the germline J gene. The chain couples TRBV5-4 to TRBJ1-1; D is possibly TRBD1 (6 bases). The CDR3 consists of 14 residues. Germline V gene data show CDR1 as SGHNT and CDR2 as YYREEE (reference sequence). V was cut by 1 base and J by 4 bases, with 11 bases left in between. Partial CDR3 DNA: TGTGCCAGCAGCTTGAGACAGGCGAGCACTGAA. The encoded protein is CASSLRQASTE. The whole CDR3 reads CASSLRQASTEAFF.

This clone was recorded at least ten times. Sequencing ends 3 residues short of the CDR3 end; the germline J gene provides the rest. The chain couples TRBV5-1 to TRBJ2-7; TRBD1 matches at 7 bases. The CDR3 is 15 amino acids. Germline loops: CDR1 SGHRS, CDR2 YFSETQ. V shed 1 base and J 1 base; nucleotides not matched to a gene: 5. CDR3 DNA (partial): TGCGCCAGCAGCTTGTTAACCAGGGGGTCCTACGAG. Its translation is CASSLLTRGSYE. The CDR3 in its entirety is CASSLLTRGSYEQYF.

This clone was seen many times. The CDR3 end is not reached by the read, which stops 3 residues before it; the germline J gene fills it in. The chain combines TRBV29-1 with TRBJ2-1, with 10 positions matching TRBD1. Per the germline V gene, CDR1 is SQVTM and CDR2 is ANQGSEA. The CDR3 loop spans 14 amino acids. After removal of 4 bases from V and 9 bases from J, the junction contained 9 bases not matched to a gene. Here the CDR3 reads CSVGMLGQGFEQFF. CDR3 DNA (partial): TGCAGCGTTGGAATGTTGGGACAGGGGTTTGAG.

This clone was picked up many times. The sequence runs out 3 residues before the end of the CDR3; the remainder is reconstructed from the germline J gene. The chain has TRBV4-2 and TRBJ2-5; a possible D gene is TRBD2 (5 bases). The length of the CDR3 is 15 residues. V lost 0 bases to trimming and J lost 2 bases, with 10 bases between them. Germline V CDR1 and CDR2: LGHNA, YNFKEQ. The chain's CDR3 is CASSQERAQQETQYF. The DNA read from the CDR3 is TGTGCCAGCAGCCAAGAGAGGGCTCAGCAAGAGACC.